The present T cell receptor beta chain was sequenced within a study of CD8 T cells in Susac syndrome. Germline assignment: CDR1 LNHDA and CDR2 SQIVND (reference sequence). CDR3 length: 15 residues. V trimming: 5 bases; J trimming: 2 bases; junction bases outside the gene matches: 6. The RNA input was roughly 0.45 to 1 ug, and it was reverse transcribed with random hexamers. TCRdb independently ran MiXCR on the immunoSEQ multiplex PCR reads; one entry per CDR3 protein. The sample has 140,000 to 150,000 distinct CDR3 sequences, roughly 94% seen once. The sequenced sample was CD4+ T cells from PBMCs. The J gene is TRBJ2-3, the V gene TRBV19, with TRBD1 identical over 8 bases. This TCR came from a human donor in good health. CDR3 amino acids: CASSSPGQVTDTQYF. The CDR3 DNA sequence: TGTGCCAGTAGTTCACCGGGACAGGTCACAGATACGCAGTATTTT.